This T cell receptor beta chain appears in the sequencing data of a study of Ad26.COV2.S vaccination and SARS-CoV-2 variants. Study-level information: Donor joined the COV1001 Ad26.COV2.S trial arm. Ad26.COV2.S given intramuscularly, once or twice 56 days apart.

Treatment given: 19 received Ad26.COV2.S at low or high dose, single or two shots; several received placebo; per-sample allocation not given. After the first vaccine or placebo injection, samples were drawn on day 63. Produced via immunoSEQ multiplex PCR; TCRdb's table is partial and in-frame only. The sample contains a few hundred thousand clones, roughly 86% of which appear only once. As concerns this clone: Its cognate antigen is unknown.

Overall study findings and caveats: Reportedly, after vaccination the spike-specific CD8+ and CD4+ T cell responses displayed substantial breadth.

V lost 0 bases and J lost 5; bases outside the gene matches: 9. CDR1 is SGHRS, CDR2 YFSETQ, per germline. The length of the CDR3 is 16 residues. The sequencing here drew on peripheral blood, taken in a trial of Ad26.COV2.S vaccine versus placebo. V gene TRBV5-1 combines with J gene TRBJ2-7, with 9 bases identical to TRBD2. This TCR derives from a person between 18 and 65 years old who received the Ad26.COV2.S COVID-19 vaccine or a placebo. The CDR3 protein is CASSLALAGTTHEQYF. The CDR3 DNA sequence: TGCGCCAGCAGCTTGGCCCTAGCGGGGACAACCCACGAGCAGTACTTC.